Sequencing of this T cell receptor beta chain was carried out in a study of PD-1 blockade in classical Hodgkin lymphoma (dated by TCRdb to between 2020 and 2021). Regarding the study in general: Nivolumab dosing was 3 mg/kg intravenously every 2 weeks, continuing until either disease progression or unacceptable toxicity. A peripheral blood immune signature of response to PD-1 blockade in classical Hodgkin lymphoma was defined using TCR beta sequencing and CyTOF.

The paper's findings and limits, for the study overall: By C4D1, a significant rise was seen in CD4+ TCR diversity but not in CD8+ TCR diversity (p=0.0027 vs p=0.16), and the rise was most apparent among complete responders (p=0.02). Lower diversity was observed in patients in whom nivolumab was started less than 1 year after ASCT, and these patients were excluded from later analyses so that confounding by immune reconstitution would be avoided. The study was limited to a single clinical trial cohort, and causes of repertoire differences, possibly disease activity or prior therapy, remained undefined. Baseline TCR diversity was reported to be lower in newly diagnosed patients than in healthy donors, and even lower in relapsed/refractory patients. Among trial patients, those achieving complete response had baseline diversity similar to that of newly diagnosed patients, while diversity was significantly lower in partial responders and progressors.

About this clone: Its antigen specificity is not known. No base quality information exists; no much larger clone differs at one position.

Genomic DNA was isolated using the Qiagen DNeasy kit from unsorted PBMCs as well as from negatively selected CD4+ and CD8+ fractions. TCR beta CDR3 regions were amplified by immunoSEQ multiplex PCR using primers annealing to V and J segments. A synthetic immune receptor repertoire was used to minimize amplification bias, and any remaining bias was removed computationally after sequencing. The paper's data handling went like this. Repertoire diversity was quantified as the Shannon entropy index using custom Python scripts. Unsorted, CD4+ and CD8+ repertoires were analyzed separately, except for combined analyses in which CD4+ and CD8+ sequences were merged in silico. A clone was considered expanded if an increase in frequency of at least 2-fold after treatment relative to C1D1 was found, and a pseudocount of 0.5 was applied to clones undetected at baseline. Singleton clones were defined as clones with 0 or 1 copy at C1D1, and non-singleton clones were defined as clones with 2 or more copies. Clones expanded in unsorted samples were annotated as CD4+, CD8+ or unknown by matching protein sequences in sorted samples from the same patient. Wilcoxon tests were applied to paired samples to test diversity changes from C1D1 to C4D1. Not all clones reach the TCRdb copy of this immuneACCESS table, which keeps in-frame sequences only. Checked studies attribute under half of the gap to unresolved V genes and leave the rest unexplained. The V and J calls and the clone size are those of that table, but D and trimming were determined from the DNA. The sample data list tens of thousands of clones, and around 94% of these were observed just once. The biggest ten clones account for about 8% of the sample.

V drops 6 bases and J drops 4 bases, leaving 10 bases in between. In the germline V gene, CDR1 corresponds to MNHEY and CDR2 to SVGAGI. There are 12 amino acids in the CDR3, from cysteine to phenylalanine inclusive. This entry keeps only the CDR3 DNA: 36 bases, framed from base 1. What the time point label conveys for this sample: cycle 4 day 1 (C4D1), after five to seven weeks of nivolumab. All trial patients had relapsed after autologous stem cell transplantation, with cohorts A, B and C differing in prior brentuximab vedotin exposure. The trial cohort was composed of 56 patients with relapsed/refractory classical Hodgkin lymphoma, for whom complete response, partial response or progressive disease was recorded as best overall response. Single-agent nivolumab was administered to trial patients in the multi-cohort phase II CheckMate 205 trial. Best overall response was determined by an independent review committee according to the 2007 International Working Group response criteria. Trial PBMCs were collected immediately before nivolumab initiation (C1D1) and during therapy at cycle 2 day 1 and cycle 4 day 1. After peripheral blood was drawn into 8 mL Vacutainer Cell Preparation Tubes, PBMCs were isolated by centrifugation and then cryopreserved.

The sample was peripheral blood mononuclear cells (PBMCs), taken before the fourth cycle of nivolumab. The TCR comes from a human donor with classical Hodgkin lymphoma. The V and J genes are TRBV6-5 and TRBJ2-7; 6 matching bases give a weak D call of TRBD1. The sequence in DNA is TGTGCCAGCAGAACACAGGGTTACGAGCAGTACTTC. This is translated as CASRTQGYEQYF.